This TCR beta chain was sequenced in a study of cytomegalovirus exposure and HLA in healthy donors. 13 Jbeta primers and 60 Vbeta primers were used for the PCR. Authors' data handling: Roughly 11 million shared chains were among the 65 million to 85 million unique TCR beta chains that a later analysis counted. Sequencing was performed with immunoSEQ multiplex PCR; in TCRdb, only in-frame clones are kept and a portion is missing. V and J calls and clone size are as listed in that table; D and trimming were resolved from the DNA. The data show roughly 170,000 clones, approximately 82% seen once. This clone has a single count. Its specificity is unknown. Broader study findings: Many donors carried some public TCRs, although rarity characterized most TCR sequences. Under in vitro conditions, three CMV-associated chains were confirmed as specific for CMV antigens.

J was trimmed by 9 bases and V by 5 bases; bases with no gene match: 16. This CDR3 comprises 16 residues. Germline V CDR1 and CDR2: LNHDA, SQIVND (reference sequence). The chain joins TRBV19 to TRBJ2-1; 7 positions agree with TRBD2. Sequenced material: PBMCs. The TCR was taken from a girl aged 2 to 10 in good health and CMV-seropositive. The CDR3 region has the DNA TGTGCCAGTAGTGTAATGGGGTCGGGGGAGGGCACTGAGCAGTTCTTC. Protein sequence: CASSVMGSGEGTEQFF.